Presented here are 29 T cell receptor beta chains from one specimen sequenced in a study of tumor and adjacent non-tumor tissue in lung cancer. Three rounds of nested PCR, following a modified ARM-PCR protocol, produced the TCRbeta library. TCRdb itself ran the multiplex PCR reads through MiXCR, one entry per CDR3 protein. Of more than 75,000 distinct CDR3 sequences in the sample, 75% to 85% were seen once. No cell sorting was done before RNA was extracted from the tissue. More than 3 cm separated this lung sample from the edge of the tumor. What was sequenced was distant non-tumor lung tissue. Every receptor here comes from a man between 60 and 75 years old with small cell lung cancer.

Turning to this clonotype: A read error is possible here, since a much larger clone lies one base away. The chain links TRBV24-1 to TRBJ1-5; D unclear. The CDR3 runs 13 residues. Germline CDR1 KGHDR, CDR2 SFDVKD. V was shortened by 4 bases and J by 6 bases, with 9 bases between the two germline ends. The CDR3 DNA reads TGTGCCACCAGTGACGACGGTAGTCAGCCCCAGCATTTT. It codes for CATSDDGSQPQHF.

The chain recombines TRBV7-2 with TRBJ2-1, with 10 bases that match TRBD2. The ends lost 4 bases at V and 2 bases at J; junction bases unmatched: 5. Germline V lookup: CDR1 SGHTA, CDR2 FQGNSA. The CDR3 totals 16 residues. As DNA, the CDR3 is TGTGCCAGCAGCTCATCTAGCGGGGGAGCCTACAATGAGCAGTTCTTC. It encodes CASSSSSGGAYNEQFF.

A note on this clonotype: A much more abundant neighbour one base away suggests this may be a read error. The rearrangement joins TRBV20-1 to TRBJ2-1; 15 positions match TRBD2. The CDR3 totals 17 residues. Germline CDR1 reads DFQATT; CDR2 reads SNEGSKA (reference sequence). The CDR3 sequence: CSARGLAGGLSYNEQSF. The CDR3 DNA sequence: TGCAGTGCTAGGGGACTAGCGGGAGGCCTCTCCTACAATGAGCAGTCCTTC.

Turning to this clonotype: Compared with germline, one end of the junction differs, possibly owing to a read error. The CDR3 region is CASSLGASDYQEAQYF. The CDR3 bases are TGCGCCAGCAGCTTGGGGGCTAGCGATTACCAAGAGGCCCAGTACTTC. This chain uses TRBV5-1 with TRBJ2-5; weak D call: TRBD2 (6 bases). Per germline, CDR1 SGHRS and CDR2 YFSETQ. The CDR3 covers 16 residues.

A remark on this clonotype: A much larger clone differs by one base, so this may be a read error. V and J are TRBV12-3 or TRBV12-4 and TRBJ1-3; 7 nucleotides line up with TRBD1. The CDR3 is 15 residues long. The DNA for the CDR3 is TGTGCCAACAGTGATGACAGGGCGCGAGGAAACACCATATATTTT. Residues: CANSDDRARGNTIYF.

This chain connects TRBV12-3 or TRBV12-4 to TRBJ2-7; TRBD1 is a possible D gene (6 bases). V was clipped by 4 bases and J by 3 bases, with 16 bases between them. This CDR3 contains 15 residues. The CDR3 here is CASSSGTSFFYEQYF. The CDR3 coding sequence is TGTGCCAGCAGTTCGGGGACATCCTTCTTCTACGAGCAGTACTTC.

With regard to this clonotype: The junction departs from germline at one end; a sequencing error may be responsible. CDR3 sequence (DNA): TGTGCCAGCGGGTCGGGGCCAGAGACCCATTATTTC. This translates into CASGSGPETHYF. V is TRBV5-4 and J is TRBJ2-5; D is perhaps TRBD1 or TRBD2 (5 bases each). The CDR3 totals 12 residues. The V gene's germline CDR1 is SGHNT and CDR2 YYREEE (reference sequence).

As to this clonotype: Lacking the conserved final phenylalanine or tryptophan, this CDR3 likely reflects a read error. The rearrangement uses TRBV12-3 or TRBV12-4 and TRBJ2-5; 7 bases fit TRBD2. V gave up 10 bases and J gave up 0 bases; unmatched junction bases: 11. This CDR3 region has 15 residues. This CDR3 reads CATGRRVRHQETQYL. CDR3 coding DNA: TGTGCCACCGGGAGGCGTGTGAGGCACCAAGAGACCCAGTACTTA.

Comments on this clonotype: A read error may produce the germline difference seen at one junction end. The chain recombines TRBV6-4 with TRBJ2-1; no reliable D call. CDR3 length: 13 amino acids. Per the germline V gene, CDR1 is MRHNA and CDR2 is SNTAGT. The CDR3 DNA reads as TGTGCCAGCAGCCAACACGGGTGGGATGAGCAGTCCTTC. This codes for CASSQHGWDEQSF.

A word on this clonotype: A read error may be the cause here, since a much bigger clone is one base away. The CDR3 loop is CASGQGARLNKQFF. DNA of the CDR3: TGTGCCAGCGGCCAGGGGGCGCGGCTCAATAAGCAGTTCTTC. The rearrangement links TRBV28 to TRBJ2-1; TRBD1 matches at 8 bases. The CDR3 has 14 amino acids. Per germline, CDR1 MDHEN and CDR2 SYDVKM.

As for this clonotype: The CDR3 does not close with the conserved phenylalanine or tryptophan, likely indicating a read error. The limits of the CDR3 on the DNA are not certain, so only TCRdb's listed CDR3 is given. The chain carries TRBV6-6 and TRBJ2-2; the table's D call of TRBD2 was not tested on the DNA. Looked up from germline, CDR1 is MNHNY and CDR2 is SVGAGI (reference sequence). Inclusive of both ends, the CDR3 amounts to 15 amino acids. CDR3 loop: CASSYSGRDTGELFL.

This clonotype was seen at least ten times. The V and J genes are TRBV7-9 and TRBJ2-3; possible D gene TRBD2, 6 bases. The germline CDR1 and CDR2 sequences are SEHNR and FQNEAQ (reference sequence). V lost 2 bases to trimming and J lost 8 bases, with 14 bases between them. The CDR3 runs to 14 residues. The DNA for the CDR3 is TGTGCCAGCAGCTTATCGACTAGTGAGGGTACGCAGTATTTT. It encodes CASSLSTSEGTQYF.

This clonotype was seen a handful of times. In this CDR3 the conserved last residue, phenylalanine or tryptophan, is missing, so a read error is likely. The V gene is TRBV5-1, the J gene TRBJ1-1; no firm D call. Per the germline V gene, CDR1 is SGHRS and CDR2 is YFSETQ. The CDR3 totals 15 residues. CDR3 in DNA: TGCGCCAGCAGTTTGGGGATGGGGTTAGGCACTGAAGCTTTCTTG. As protein: CASSLGMGLGTEAFL.

This sequence joins TRBV2 and TRBJ2-7; TRBD1 agrees at 8 bases. Trimming removed 7 bases from V and 6 bases from J; junction bases left unmatched: 11. The CDR3 has 14 residues. CDR1 SNHLY and CDR2 FYNNEI come from the germline V gene. The chain's CDR3 is CASKDRTGYGEQYF. CDR3 nucleotide sequence: TGTGCCAGCAAAGACCGGACAGGGTATGGCGAGCAGTACTTC.

Turning to this clonotype: It may be a read error: a sequence one base away is much more abundant. This chain connects TRBV2 to TRBJ2-5, with TRBD2 matching over 7 bases. The junction had 15 bases not matched to a gene; V was cut back by 8 bases and J by 0 bases. Germline V CDR1 and CDR2: SNHLY, FYNNEI. The CDR3 has 17 residues. The CDR3 DNA reads as TGTGCCAGCCCCCGGGGGGACGGATCTAGCTACCAAGAGACCCAGTACTTC. Translating it yields CASPRGDGSSYQETQYF.

In this sample, this clonotype turned up a few times. The junction shows a germline mismatch at one end, possibly a read error. This chain joins TRBV6-1 and TRBJ2-7, with a weak D call TRBD2 (5 bases). CDR3 length: 15 amino acids. CDR1 is MNHNS and CDR2 is SASEGT in the germline V gene. The CDR3 nucleotides read TGTGCCAGCAGTGAAGTCGGAGGTTCCCTCTACGAGCAGCACTTC. Its translation is CASSEVGGSLYEQHF.

Concerning this clonotype itself: One end of the junction does not line up with germline, which may come from a read error. The rearrangement joins TRBV12-3 or TRBV12-4 to TRBJ2-3, with 7 bases matching TRBD2. The CDR3 has 15 amino acids. CDR3: CASSLGGSSRDAQYF. The CDR3 DNA reads TGTGCCAGCAGTTTAGGCGGGAGTTCCAGAGATGCGCAGTATTTT.

This clonotype was counted once. Because the CDR3 is missing its conserved closing phenylalanine or tryptophan, this is likely a read error. Because the CDR3's place on the DNA is in doubt, the DNA is left out and the CDR3 is given as listed by TCRdb. The rearrangement joins TRBV4-1 to TRBJ2-2; TRBD1, as called in the table, went unchecked against the DNA. The length of the CDR3 is 15 amino acids, counting both ends. Germline assignment: CDR1 MGHRA and CDR2 YSYEKL. CDR3 region: CASISRGAYTGELLY.

This clonotype was counted once. This may be a read error: a much more frequent sequence differs by one nucleotide. The chain uses TRBV6-6 and TRBJ2-3, with D possibly being TRBD1 (6 bases). The CDR3 sequence is 12 residues long. Germline V gives CDR1 MNHNY, CDR2 SVGAGI (reference sequence). CDR3 protein: CVSSRRDNGQYF. The DNA for the CDR3 is TGTGTCAGCAGCCGAAGGGACAATGGGCAGTATTTT.

This chain connects TRBV11-2 to TRBJ2-1; D may be TRBD1 or TRBD2 (5 bases each). Trimming shortened V by 10 bases and J by 13 bases, and 26 bases separated the two germline ends. Germline lookup yields CDR1 SGHAT and CDR2 FQNNGV. The CDR3 loop spans 14 amino acids. The CDR3 spells CANQKRQGDDVQFF. DNA of the CDR3: TGTGCCAACCAGAAGCGGCAGGGCGACGATGTTCAGTTCTTC.

The CDR3 DNA reads TGTGCCAGCAGAATGGACCGGACAGGGGTTACGCATGAGCAGTTCTTC. Protein: CASRMDRTGVTHEQFF. The chain recombines TRBV6-1 with TRBJ2-1; 9 bases are shared with TRBD1. V gave up 6 bases and J gave up 8 bases; unmatched junction bases: 14. Germline CDR1 reads MNHNS; CDR2 reads SASEGT. This CDR3 region has 16 residues.

Points on this clonotype: The junction does not match germline at one end; this may be a read error. The gene calls are TRBV12-3 or TRBV12-4 and TRBJ2-5; 8 bases map to TRBD1. This CDR3 spans 14 amino acids. The CDR3 protein is CTSSLMDREETQDF. The CDR3 DNA follows: TGTACCAGCAGTCTAATGGACAGGGAAGAGACCCAGGACTTC.

This clonotype has only one observation. A single base separates this from a much larger clone, so it may be a read error. V gene TRBV5-1 combines with J gene TRBJ1-1; tentatively, D is TRBD1 (6 bases). The CDR3 runs to 13 residues. The V gene's germline CDR1 is SGHRS and CDR2 YFSETQ. DNA for the CDR3: TGCGTCAGCTCGGGCGGACAGAAGCTTGAAGCTTTCTTT. Residues: CVSSGGQKLEAFF.

This clonotype was observed many times. The chain is built from TRBV5-6 and TRBJ2-7, with D uncertain. The V end was cut by 0 bases, the J end by 2 bases, with 15 bases between. The CDR3 is 16 residues long. Germline V gene sequence: CDR1 SGHDT, CDR2 YYEEEE. The DNA for the CDR3 is TGTGCCAGCAGCTTGGTATCGGTGGATCCCCCCTACGAGCAGTACGTC. Amino acid sequence: CASSLVSVDPPYEQYV.

Comments on this clonotype: The junction shows a germline mismatch at one end, possibly a read error. The chain links TRBV30 to TRBJ2-1; D uncertain. CDR3 size: 14 residues. Germline V gene lookup returns CDR1 GTSNPN and CDR2 SVGIG (reference sequence). The DNA for the CDR3 is TGTGTCTGGAGTAAGCTTTTCCCCCACGATGAGCATTTCTTC. It encodes CVWSKLFPHDEHFF.

V usage is TRBV11-2 and J usage is TRBJ2-2; 9 nucleotides align to TRBD1. Germline trimming cut 8 bases from V and 9 bases from J; bases unmatched to any gene: 10. The CDR3 is made up of 14 amino acids. CDR1 and CDR2 (germline): SGHAT, FQNNGV. As DNA, the CDR3 is TGTGCCAGCCGCGGGACAGGGAACAGGTGGGAGCTGTTTTTT. It is translated as CASRGTGNRWELFF.

As to this clonotype: A read error may produce the germline difference seen at one junction end. The V and J genes are TRBV4-2 and TRBJ2-2; the D gene is possibly TRBD2 (5 bases). Per germline, CDR1 LGHNA and CDR2 YNFKEQ. There are 16 residues in the CDR3. The DNA for the CDR3 is TGTGCCAGTAGCCAAGATCTGAGGGCCAACAGAAGGGAGCTGTTTTTT. Its translation: CASSQDLRANRRELFF.

Details on this clonotype: A junction end diverges from the germline sequence, so it may reflect a read error. V is TRBV6-5 and J is TRBJ2-1, with D possibly matching TRBD2 (6 bases). Germline V lookup: CDR1 MNHEY, CDR2 SVGAGI. CDR3 length equals 17 residues. This chain's CDR3 is CASSCSIWGLADNEQFF. DNA for the CDR3: TGTGCCAGCAGTTGCTCGATCTGGGGACTGGCGGACAATGAGCAATTCTTC.

Comment on this clonotype: The CDR3 does not close with the conserved phenylalanine or tryptophan, likely indicating a read error. The chain recombines TRBV29-1 with TRBJ1-2; possibly TRBD1 for D (6 bases). V was clipped by 2 bases and J by 2 bases, with 6 bases between them. CDR1 and CDR2 (germline): SQVTM, ANQGSEA. CDR3 length: 12 residues. CDR3 sequence (DNA): TGCAGCGTTGAAAGGGGGAACTATGGCTACACCTCC. This sequence encodes CSVERGNYGYTS.